A single T cell receptor beta chain is shown here with its context. The antigen remains undetermined. The assay was immunoSEQ multiplex PCR, and TCRdb's table has in-frame clones only and misses some. The sample lists around 270,000 clones; around 88% were seen once. This sample is drawn from a study of Ad26.COV2.S vaccination and SARS-CoV-2 variants. This CDR3 has 16 amino acids. CDR1 is SEHNR, CDR2 FQNEAQ, per germline (reference sequence). The ends were cut back, 5 bases at V and 0 bases at J, with 16 bases in the middle. As for treatment: around 19 received Ad26.COV2.S at low or high dose, single or two shots; roughly five received placebo; per-sample allocation not given. Day 63 following the first vaccine or placebo injection was when the samples were taken. Study-wide results and caveats: Vaccine and placebo recipients had similar non-spike TCR breadth.

This clonotype originated in a person between 18 and 59 years old who received the Ad26.COV2.S COVID-19 vaccine or a placebo. Here the sequenced sample was peripheral blood, taken in a trial of Ad26.COV2.S vaccine versus placebo. This chain connects TRBV7-9 to TRBJ1-2, with a tentative D call TRBD1 (6 bases). The CDR3 bases are TGTGCCAGCAGCGAGCGGGACACTAGGACTAACTATGGCTACACCTTC. Its translation: CASSERDTRTNYGYTF.